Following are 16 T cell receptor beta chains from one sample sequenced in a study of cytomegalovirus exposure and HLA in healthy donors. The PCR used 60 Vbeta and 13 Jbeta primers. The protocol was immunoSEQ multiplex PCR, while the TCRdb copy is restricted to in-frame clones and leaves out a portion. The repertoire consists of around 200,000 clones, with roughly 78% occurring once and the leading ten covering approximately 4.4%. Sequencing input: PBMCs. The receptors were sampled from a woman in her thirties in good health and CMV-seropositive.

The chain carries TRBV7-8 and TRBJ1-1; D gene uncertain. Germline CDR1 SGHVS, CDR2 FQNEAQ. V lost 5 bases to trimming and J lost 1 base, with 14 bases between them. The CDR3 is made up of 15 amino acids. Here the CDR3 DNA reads TGTGCCAGCAGCCCTAGCCGGGCGGGGAACACTGAAGCTTTCTTT. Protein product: CASSPSRAGNTEAFF.

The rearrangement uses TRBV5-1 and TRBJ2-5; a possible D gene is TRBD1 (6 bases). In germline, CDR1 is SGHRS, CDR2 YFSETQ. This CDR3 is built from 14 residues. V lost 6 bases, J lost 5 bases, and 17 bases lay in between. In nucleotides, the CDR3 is TGCGCCAGCACGCCGACAGGCCCCGGGGAGACCCAGTACTTC. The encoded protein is CASTPTGPGETQYF. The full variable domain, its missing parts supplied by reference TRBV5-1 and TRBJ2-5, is KAGVTQTPRYLIKTRGQQVTLSCSPISGHRSVSWYQQTPGQGLQFLFEYFSETQRNKGNFPGRFSGRQFSNSRSEMNVSTLELGDSALYLCASTPTGPGETQYFGPGTRLLVL.

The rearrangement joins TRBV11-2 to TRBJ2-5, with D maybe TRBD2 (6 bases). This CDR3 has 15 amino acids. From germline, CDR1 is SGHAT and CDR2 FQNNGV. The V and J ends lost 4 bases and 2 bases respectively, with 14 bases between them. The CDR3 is CASSSSAMNQETQYF. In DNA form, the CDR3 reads TGTGCCAGCAGCTCTAGCGCCATGAATCAAGAGACCCAGTACTTC.

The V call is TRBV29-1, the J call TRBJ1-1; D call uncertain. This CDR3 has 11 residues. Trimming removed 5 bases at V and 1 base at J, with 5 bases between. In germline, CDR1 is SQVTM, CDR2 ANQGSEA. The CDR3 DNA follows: TGCAGCGTTTACAGGAACACTGAAGCTTTCTTT. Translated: CSVYRNTEAFF.

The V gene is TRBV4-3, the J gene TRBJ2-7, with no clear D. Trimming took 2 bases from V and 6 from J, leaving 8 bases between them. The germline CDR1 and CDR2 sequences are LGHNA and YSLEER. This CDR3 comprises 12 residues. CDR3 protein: CASSQLGGEQYF. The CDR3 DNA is TGCGCCAGCAGCCAACTAGGTGGCGAGCAGTACTTC.

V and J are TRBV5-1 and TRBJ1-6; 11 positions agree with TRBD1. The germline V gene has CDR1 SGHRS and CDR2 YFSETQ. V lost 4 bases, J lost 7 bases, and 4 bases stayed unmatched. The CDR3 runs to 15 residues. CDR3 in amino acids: CASSPGQGGNSPLHF. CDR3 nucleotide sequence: TGCGCCAGCAGCCCGGGACAGGGGGGAAATTCACCCCTCCACTTT.

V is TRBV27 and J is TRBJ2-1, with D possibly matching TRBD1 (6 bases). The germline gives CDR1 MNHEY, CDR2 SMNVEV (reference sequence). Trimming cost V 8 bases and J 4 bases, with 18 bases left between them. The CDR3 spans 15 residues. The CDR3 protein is CASGSWGHRYNEQFF. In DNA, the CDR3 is TGTGCCAGCGGGTCTTGGGGGCACCGATACAATGAGCAGTTCTTC.

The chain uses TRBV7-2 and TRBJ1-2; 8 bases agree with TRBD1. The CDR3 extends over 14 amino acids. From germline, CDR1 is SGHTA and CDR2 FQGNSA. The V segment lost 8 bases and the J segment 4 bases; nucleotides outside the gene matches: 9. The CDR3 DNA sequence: TGTGCCAGCGACCCAGGACAGGGAACCTATGGCTACACCTTC. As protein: CASDPGQGTYGYTF.

CDR3 in DNA: TGTGCCAGCAGCTTGGGGGTACAGGCAACCTTAAACTATGGCTACACCTTC. This sequence encodes CASSLGVQATLNYGYTF. The chain has TRBV5-4 and TRBJ1-2, with a possible D match to TRBD1 (5 bases). V gave up 0 bases and J gave up 2 bases, with 17 bases separating them. The CDR3 consists of 17 residues. CDR1 is SGHNT and CDR2 is YYREEE in the germline V gene (reference sequence).

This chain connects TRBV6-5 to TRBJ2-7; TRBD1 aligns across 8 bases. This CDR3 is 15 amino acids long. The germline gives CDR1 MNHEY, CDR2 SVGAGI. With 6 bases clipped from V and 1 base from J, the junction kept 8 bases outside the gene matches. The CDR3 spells CASSLDRGRSYEQYF. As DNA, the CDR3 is TGTGCCAGCAGCTTAGACAGGGGAAGGTCCTACGAGCAGTACTTC.

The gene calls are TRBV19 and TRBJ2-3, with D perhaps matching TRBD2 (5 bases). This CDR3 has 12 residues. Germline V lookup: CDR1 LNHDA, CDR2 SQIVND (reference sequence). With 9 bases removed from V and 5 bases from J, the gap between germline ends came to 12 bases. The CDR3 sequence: CASQNEGDTQYF. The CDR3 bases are TGTGCCAGCCAAAACGAGGGAGATACGCAGTATTTT.

The CDR3 DNA reads TGTGCCAGCAGCTTGGGGCCCACGGGGAACGATGGCTACACCTTC. It specifies CASSLGPTGNDGYTF. The rearrangement links TRBV5-4 to TRBJ1-2; D is unresolved. Trimming took off 0 bases at V and 6 bases at J, with 15 bases between the two ends. Germline V gene lookup returns CDR1 SGHNT and CDR2 YYREEE (reference sequence). There are 15 residues in the CDR3.

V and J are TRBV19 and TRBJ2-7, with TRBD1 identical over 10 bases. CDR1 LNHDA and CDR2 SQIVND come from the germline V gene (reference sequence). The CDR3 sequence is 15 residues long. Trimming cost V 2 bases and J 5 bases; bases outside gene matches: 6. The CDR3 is CASSILGQGIDEQYF. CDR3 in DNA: TGTGCCAGTAGTATATTGGGACAGGGGATCGACGAGCAGTACTTC.

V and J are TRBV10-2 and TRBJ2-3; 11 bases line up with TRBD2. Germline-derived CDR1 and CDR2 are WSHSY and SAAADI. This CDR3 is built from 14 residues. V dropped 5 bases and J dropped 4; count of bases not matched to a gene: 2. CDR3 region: CASSLAGGADTQYF. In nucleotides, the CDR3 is TGCGCCAGCAGTCTAGCGGGAGGCGCAGATACGCAGTATTTT.

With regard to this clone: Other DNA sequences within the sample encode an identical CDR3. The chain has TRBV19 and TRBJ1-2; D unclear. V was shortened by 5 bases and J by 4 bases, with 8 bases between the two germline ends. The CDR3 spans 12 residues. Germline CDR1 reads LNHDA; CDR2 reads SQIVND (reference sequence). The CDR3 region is CASSPGSYGYTF. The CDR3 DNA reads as TGTGCCAGTAGTCCAGGCTCCTATGGCTACACCTTC.

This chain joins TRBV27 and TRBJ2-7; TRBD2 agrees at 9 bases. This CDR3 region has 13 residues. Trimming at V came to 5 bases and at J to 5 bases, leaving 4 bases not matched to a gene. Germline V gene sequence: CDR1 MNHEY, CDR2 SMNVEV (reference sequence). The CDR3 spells CASSAGGWNEQYF. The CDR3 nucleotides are TGTGCCAGCAGTGCGGGGGGGTGGAACGAGCAGTACTTC.